The T cell receptor beta chain under discussion was sequenced for a study of OX40 agonist ivuxolimab in advanced cancers. Overall study context: Given to patients was ivuxolimab, an agonistic anti-OX40 (CD134) antibody.

Profiling relied on immunoSEQ multiplex PCR, and the TCRdb table lists in-frame clones only, not all of them. The sample has nearly 60,000 clones, roughly 77% seen once. The germline gives CDR1 SGHDN, CDR2 FVKESK. V lost 2 bases and J lost 5; bases outside the gene matches: 1. The CDR3 is 14 amino acids. The V and J genes are TRBV14 and TRBJ2-1, with 9 bases identical to TRBD2. The receptor comes from an adult with an advanced solid tumor such as melanoma, head and neck, liver or kidney cancer. Sequences were derived from CD4+ or CD8+ T cells sorted from blood, sampled in a trial of the OX40 agonist ivuxolimab. CDR3 nucleotides: TGTGCCAGCAGCCAACTAGCGGGGAACAATGAGCAGTTCTTC. Amino acids: CASSQLAGNNEQFF.